The 30 T cell receptor beta chains reported below all come from one sample, sequenced in a study of T-cell reconstitution after alpha-beta-depleted transplantation in children. Preparing the TCRbeta library involved the use of unique molecular identifiers. MiXCR was run by TCRdb on the PCR reads, yielding one entry per CDR3 protein. The data hold about 1,000,000 distinct CDR3 sequences, with roughly 29% observed a single time. The specimen comprised PBMCs, mostly from graft donor cells, sampled 360 days after TCRalphabeta/CD19-depleted stem cell transplant. The receptor set was obtained from a boy younger than two who had a stem cell transplant for SCID, so the T cells may come from the graft donor.

This chain joins TRBV12-3 or TRBV12-4 and TRBJ2-7; weak D call: TRBD1 (5 bases). This CDR3 region has 12 residues. The V end lost 7 bases, the J end lost 3 bases, and 10 bases lay between the germline ends. CDR3 in DNA: TGTGCCAGCACCGATGACAGCTACGAGCAGTACTTC. It codes for CASTDDSYEQYF.

The sample holds many counts of this clonotype. This chain links TRBV5-1 with TRBJ2-5; D remains ambiguous. Trimming cost V 0 bases and J 5 bases, with 5 bases left between them. The CDR3 consists of 12 residues. Per the germline V gene, CDR1 is SGHRS and CDR2 is YFSETQ. The CDR3 region has the DNA TGCGCCAGCAGCTTGGTAACGGAGACCCAGTACTTC. Residues: CASSLVTETQYF. Looking up the rest from reference TRBV5-1 and TRBJ2-5 gives the full variable domain: KAGVTQTPRYLIKTRGQQVTLSCSPISGHRSVSWYQQTPGQGLQFLFEYFSETQRNKGNFPGRFSGRQFSNSRSEMNVSTLELGDSALYLCASSLVTETQYFGPGTRLLVL.

This chain joins TRBV3-1 and TRBJ2-7; 9 bases fit TRBD1. Looked up from germline, CDR1 is LGHDT and CDR2 is YNNKEL (reference sequence). CDR3 size: 14 residues. The trim removed 3 bases at V and 5 bases at J, leaving 5 bases unmatched. CDR3 coding DNA: TGTGCCAGCAGCCAGGACAGGGGTTGGGACGAGCAGTACTTC. This sequence encodes CASSQDRGWDEQYF.

The CDR3 region has the DNA TGTGCCAGCAGTTTGGCCCGGACAGCACATTCACCCCTCCACTTT. Amino acid sequence: CASSLARTAHSPLHF. The rearrangement links TRBV12-3 or TRBV12-4 to TRBJ1-6; weak D call: TRBD1 (6 bases). V lost 3 bases to trimming and J lost 8 bases, with 14 bases between them. The CDR3 has 15 residues.

As regards this clonotype: The junction departs from germline at one end; a sequencing error may be responsible. This sequence joins TRBV20-1 and TRBJ2-7, with a possible D match to TRBD1 (5 bases). CDR1 is DFQATT and CDR2 is SNEGSKA in the germline V gene (reference sequence). There are 16 residues in the CDR3. CDR3 region: CSARDPKGLSSYERYF. In nucleotides, the CDR3 is TGCAGTGCTAGAGATCCGAAGGGGCTAAGCTCCTACGAGCGGTACTTC.

J is TRBJ2-3 and V is TRBV7-3, with 7 nucleotides matching TRBD1. Germline lookup yields CDR1 SGHTA and CDR2 FQGTGA. V dropped 3 bases and J dropped 5; count of bases not matched to a gene: 8. CDR3 length equals 15 residues. The CDR3 nucleotides are TGTGCCAGCAGCTTGGGACAGAGGGACCGAGATACGCAGTATTTT. Amino acid sequence: CASSLGQRDRDTQYF.

This clonotype was seen ten or more times. The chain employs TRBV10-3 and TRBJ1-1, with a weak D call TRBD1 (6 bases). Germline loops: CDR1 ENHRY, CDR2 SYGVKD. Trimming removed 1 base from V and 4 bases from J, with 7 bases in between. CDR3 length equals 13 residues. In nucleotides, the CDR3 is TGTGCCATCAGTGAGTTGGACAGCACTGAAGCTTTCTTT. Residues: CAISELDSTEAFF.

The chain recombines TRBV12-3 or TRBV12-4 with TRBJ1-2; TRBD1 aligns across 7 bases. V lost 7 bases, J lost 4 bases, and 6 bases stayed unmatched. This CDR3 is 13 amino acids long. CDR3: CASTADRVYGYTF. In DNA, the CDR3 is TGTGCCAGCACCGCAGACAGGGTCTATGGCTACACCTTC.

The table lists this clonotype with a count of one. The CDR3: CASSADREREQYF. In nucleotides, the CDR3 is TGTGCCAGCAGCGCTGACAGGGAACGCGAGCAGTACTTC. This chain links TRBV7-2 with TRBJ2-7; TRBD1 matches at 7 bases. The CDR3 spans 13 residues. In germline, CDR1 is SGHTA, CDR2 FQGNSA. The J segment lost 6 bases and the V segment lost 5 bases, leaving 7 bases of the junction unmatched.

The gene calls are TRBV18 and TRBJ2-1, with 7 bases matching TRBD1. CDR3 length: 15 residues. Trimming at V came to 2 bases and at J to 5 bases, leaving 6 bases not matched to a gene. CDR1 and CDR2 from the germline V gene are KGHSH and LQKENI. For the CDR3, the DNA is TGTGCCAGCTCACCAAAAGCTGGGACAGACAATGAGCAGTTCTTC. It encodes CASSPKAGTDNEQFF.

A word on this clonotype: One end of the junction does not line up with germline, which may come from a read error. The CDR3 sequence: CASREVSGQYGYTF. The DNA of the CDR3 is TGTGCCAGCAGAGAAGTTTCGGGACAGTATGGCTACACCTTC. The chain carries TRBV2 and TRBJ1-2; 7 nucleotides match TRBD1. CDR1 is SNHLY, CDR2 FYNNEI, per germline. The CDR3 extends over 14 amino acids.

The genes are TRBV27 and TRBJ2-1; D is ambiguous. The V gene lost 4 bases and the J gene lost 7 bases, with 11 bases spanning the gap. There are 13 residues in the CDR3. Germline assignment: CDR1 MNHEY and CDR2 SMNVEV (reference sequence). The CDR3 loop is CASSWAMGNEQFF. For the CDR3, the DNA is TGTGCCAGCAGTTGGGCTATGGGGAATGAGCAGTTCTTC.

This chain connects TRBV20-1 to TRBJ2-6; D is unclear. The germline gives CDR1 DFQATT, CDR2 SNEGSKA (reference sequence). Trimming removed 0 bases from V and 2 bases from J, with 8 bases in between. The CDR3 runs 15 residues. CDR3 coding DNA: TGCAGTGCTAGAGAGGAGAGAGCTGGGGCCAACGTCCTGACTTTC. Translating it yields CSAREERAGANVLTF.

V is TRBV6-5 and J is TRBJ2-2, with 7 bases lining up with TRBD1. V shed 4 bases, J shed 6 bases, and the junction held 8 bases outside the gene matches. Germline CDR1 and CDR2: MNHEY and SVGAGI. CDR3 length equals 15 residues. CDR3 nucleotides: TGTGCCAGCAGTTCCTCCGACAGGGATGCCGGGGAGCTGTTTTTT. It translates to CASSSSDRDAGELFF.

This clonotype came up a few times. This chain connects TRBV24-1 to TRBJ2-1, with D uncertain. Trimming shortened V by 4 bases and J by 8 bases, and 11 bases separated the two germline ends. Germline V gives CDR1 KGHDR, CDR2 SFDVKD. The CDR3 is made up of 13 amino acids. CDR3 residues: CATSDPKLDEQFF. CDR3 coding DNA: TGTGCCACCAGTGACCCCAAGTTGGATGAGCAGTTCTTC.

The chain is built from TRBV4-3 and TRBJ1-2, with 7 bases that match TRBD1. In germline, CDR1 is LGHNA, CDR2 YSLEER. This CDR3 contains 15 residues. Germline trimming cut 0 bases from V and 1 base from J; bases unmatched to any gene: 2. DNA of the CDR3: TGCGCCAGCAGCCAAGACGACAGGGATAACTATGGCTACACCTTC. It specifies CASSQDDRDNYGYTF.

This clonotype turned up a few times. V usage is TRBV20-1 and J usage is TRBJ2-3; 10 bases are shared with TRBD2. Germline-derived CDR1 and CDR2 are DFQATT and SNEGSKA (reference sequence). The J segment lost 2 bases and the V segment lost 8 bases, leaving 7 bases of the junction unmatched. The CDR3 sequence is 14 residues long. The CDR3, as DNA: TGCAGTTCGCGGACTAGCGGAAACACAGATACGCAGTATTTT. This translates into CSSRTSGNTDTQYF.

The chain is built from TRBV19 and TRBJ1-2; D is possibly TRBD1 (5 bases). The germline V gene encodes CDR1 LNHDA and CDR2 SQIVND (reference sequence). Trimming pared 3 bases from V and 4 bases from J, leaving 12 bases between. The CDR3 is 14 residues long. CDR3 coding DNA: TGTGCCAGTAGTATGGGACCCACCGGCTATGGCTACACCTTC. Translation gives CASSMGPTGYGYTF.

This clonotype has just a few counts. The chain links TRBV4-1 to TRBJ2-2; the D gene could be TRBD1 or TRBD2 (6 bases each). V was cut by 4 bases and J by 3 bases, with 15 bases left in between. Germline V gene lookup returns CDR1 MGHRA and CDR2 YSYEKL. The CDR3 consists of 16 residues. The CDR3 DNA sequence: TGCGCCAGCAGCCGGTATTGGGGGGCAGACACCGGGGAGCTGTTTTTT. It yields the protein CASSRYWGADTGELFF.

This clonotype appeared a few times. V and J are TRBV12-3 or TRBV12-4 and TRBJ1-6, with TRBD1 identical over 9 bases. This CDR3 has 15 amino acids. The V gene end was trimmed by 6 bases and the J gene end by 10 bases; junction bases not matched to a gene: 10. CDR3 DNA: TGTGCCAGCAGAGCAACCGGGACAGGGACCTCACCCCTCCACTTT. This codes for CASRATGTGTSPLHF.

The V and J genes are TRBV2 and TRBJ2-3, with a possible D match to TRBD2 (5 bases). V lost 0 bases and J 2 bases, leaving 9 bases between the germline ends. CDR3 size: 15 residues. Germline V gene data show CDR1 as SNHLY and CDR2 as FYNNEI. The CDR3 reads CASSEARTATDTQYF. The CDR3 DNA reads TGTGCCAGCAGTGAAGCGCGGACTGCCACAGATACGCAGTATTTT.

This chain uses TRBV10-3 with TRBJ1-2, with 7 bases that match TRBD1. J gave up 4 bases and V 3 bases, and 5 bases lay outside the gene matches. Per the germline V gene, CDR1 is ENHRY and CDR2 is SYGVKD. The CDR3 is made up of 14 amino acids. CDR3 amino acids: CAISDNRGSYGYTF. The CDR3, as DNA: TGTGCCATCAGTGACAACAGGGGTTCCTATGGCTACACCTTC.

The J gene is TRBJ2-7, the V gene TRBV5-1; weak D call: TRBD2 (6 bases). The CDR3 length is 14 residues. The germline V and J ends were trimmed by 5 bases and 0 bases, with 12 bases remaining between them. Germline assignment: CDR1 SGHRS and CDR2 YFSETQ. The CDR3 loop is CASSWRDPSYEQYF. The CDR3 DNA reads as TGCGCCAGCAGTTGGCGGGACCCCTCCTACGAGCAGTACTTC.

This chain links TRBV5-1 with TRBJ2-1; D tentatively reads TRBD1 or TRBD2 (5 bases each). V shed 4 bases and J shed 2 bases, with 16 bases lying between them. CDR1 is SGHRS and CDR2 is YFSETQ in the germline V gene. This CDR3 region has 16 residues. The CDR3, as DNA: TGCGCCAGCAGCGGCACCGGGACGGGAACCTACAATGAGCAGTTCTTC. It specifies CASSGTGTGTYNEQFF. The full variable domain, rest sourced from reference TRBV5-1 and TRBJ2-1, is KAGVTQTPRYLIKTRGQQVTLSCSPISGHRSVSWYQQTPGQGLQFLFEYFSETQRNKGNFPGRFSGRQFSNSRSEMNVSTLELGDSALYLCASSGTGTGTYNEQFFGPGTRLTVL.

This clonotype turned up a few times. This chain connects TRBV20-1 to TRBJ1-5, with D unresolved. Germline values: CDR1 DFQATT, CDR2 SNEGSKA (reference sequence). The CDR3 sequence is 13 residues long. V gave up 3 bases and J gave up 4 bases, with 10 bases separating them. DNA for the CDR3: TGCAGTGCTAGCATCGGGCGAAATCAGCCCCAGCATTTT. This sequence encodes CSASIGRNQPQHF.

V and J are TRBV3-1 and TRBJ2-7, with D possibly being TRBD1 or TRBD2 (5 bases each). This CDR3 is built from 15 residues. Trimming stripped 3 bases from V and 2 bases from J, with 14 bases between. Looked up from germline, CDR1 is LGHDT and CDR2 is YNNKEL (reference sequence). CDR3 bases: TGTGCCAGCAGCCAGGGACCCAGGGTAACCTACGAGCAGTACTTC. It specifies CASSQGPRVTYEQYF.

The sample holds a few counts of this clonotype. This chain connects TRBV12-3 or TRBV12-4 to TRBJ2-3, with D possibly being TRBD1 (6 bases). Trimming took off 4 bases at V and 1 base at J, with 12 bases between the two ends. The CDR3 runs to 15 residues. CDR3: CASSSTGLGTDTQYF. As DNA, the CDR3 is TGTGCCAGCAGTTCGACAGGACTTGGCACAGATACGCAGTATTTT.

This rearrangement joins TRBV12-3 or TRBV12-4 to TRBJ2-5; 9 bases are shared with TRBD2. V dropped 5 bases and J dropped 4; count of bases not matched to a gene: 8. The length of the CDR3 is 15 residues. Here the CDR3 reads CASSVTSGELETQYF. The CDR3 coding sequence is TGTGCCAGCAGTGTGACTAGCGGCGAGTTAGAGACCCAGTACTTC.

The chain joins TRBV5-6 to TRBJ2-7; D might be TRBD1 (5 bases). V was clipped by 2 bases and J by 3 bases, with 15 bases between them. Germline-derived CDR1 and CDR2 are SGHDT and YYEEEE. The CDR3 length is 15 residues. CDR3 loop: CASSFWGDGDYEQYF. Written as DNA, the CDR3 is TGTGCCAGCAGCTTCTGGGGCGATGGGGACTACGAGCAGTACTTC.

A few counts support this clonotype. The V gene is TRBV5-1, the J gene TRBJ2-3; D might be TRBD1 or TRBD2, each matching 6 bases. The germline CDR1 and CDR2 sequences are SGHRS and YFSETQ. The CDR3 has 16 residues. V was shortened by 4 bases and J by 5 bases, with 20 bases between the two germline ends. CDR3 in amino acids: CASSPAEGGLQDTQYF. The CDR3, as DNA: TGCGCCAGCAGCCCTGCTGAGGGGGGCCTACAAGATACGCAGTATTTT.